This TCR beta chain emerged from a study of blood T cells in healthy people across ages. Findings and limits, study-wide: Estimated diversity across one million T cells was deemed an underestimate. Donor CMV status, an unknown factor, possibly confounded changes in expanded clonotypes.

Worth noting for this clonotype: The antigen remains undetermined.

It was with a sample-barcoded 5' primer and a J-beta primer mix that a second PCR of roughly 7 to 11 cycles was run. Each cDNA molecule carried a tag from a template-switch adaptor that contained 12 random nucleotides. TCRdb ran MiXCR on the 5' RACE reads and lists one entry per CDR3 protein. The table records approximately 1.5 million distinct CDR3 sequences, about 31% of them present only once. V was clipped by 1 base and J by 4 bases, with 13 bases between them. There are 16 residues in the CDR3. Germline CDR1 reads MGHRA; CDR2 reads YSYEKL. Individuals who donated were healthy Caucasians from Russia aged about 6 to 95.

V is TRBV4-1 and J is TRBJ2-2, with D tentatively TRBD2 (6 bases). The receptor comes from a woman aged 30 to 39 in good health. Sequencing was done on a sample of blood. CDR3 sequence reads: CASSQGRLALTGELFF. CDR3 coding DNA: TGCGCCAGCAGCCAAGGAAGGCTAGCGCTCACCGGGGAGCTGTTTTTT.